This T cell receptor (beta chain) was captured in a study of identical twins. Each CDR3 protein is one row after TCRdb ran MiXCR on the 5' RACE reads. The sample shows about 920,000 distinct CDR3 sequences, around an eighth of them seen only once. Germline V gives CDR1 PRHDT, CDR2 FYEKMQ (reference sequence). J gave up 5 bases and V 6 bases, and 11 bases lay outside the gene matches. The CDR3 consists of 15 residues. The same data also went into a second study, on yellow fever vaccine responses in identical twins.

The chain joins TRBV13 to TRBJ2-5; TRBD2 agrees at 8 bases. The receptor's source is a woman between 18 and 29 years old in good health. Source material: PBMCs. The CDR3 coding sequence is TGTGCCAGCAGTTTTGGAGCGGGAGTAGGGGAGACCCAGTACTTC. Protein: CASSFGAGVGETQYF. Based on the CDR3 plus reference TRBV13 and TRBJ2-5, the full variable domain is AAGVIQSPRHLIKEKRETATLKCYPIPRHDTVYWYQQGPGQDPQFLISFYEKMQSDKGSIPDRFSAQQFSDYHSELNMSSLELGDSALYFCASSFGAGVGETQYFGPGTRLLVL.